These T cell receptor beta chains were read from a single sample in a study of cytomegalovirus exposure and HLA in healthy donors. TCRdb's copy holds only in-frame clones and misses some; the assay was immunoSEQ multiplex PCR. The table records about 190,000 clones, around 85% of them present only once. Sequenced: PBMCs. The source of these receptors is a man over 45 in good health and CMV-seronegative. The conserved cysteine and the conserved F or W are not part of the CDR3 here. A clone size is listed for some rows: how often the clone was seen (once, few, many), or a class if it is expanded.

size: NA
V: TRBV9
CDR3: ASSVEGTGGWGYT

size: few
V: TRBV19
CDR3: ASSGGYEQY

size: NA
V: TRBV7-3
CDR3: ASSLWGGPQETQY

size: NA
V: TRBV5-6
CDR3: ASSPGDRLLEAF

size: NA
V: TRBV6-1
CDR3: ASSQIYGYT

size: NA
V: TRBV7-2
CDR3: ASSLDRVNEKLF

size: NA
V: TRBV19
CDR3: ASSSGLNQPQH

size: NA
V: TRBV29-1
CDR3: SVGDVRTGNYGYT

size: NA
V: TRBV11-2
CDR3: ASSQSLREQY

size: NA
V: TRBV7-2
CDR3: ASGEETEAQGYT

size: NA
V: TRBV4-2
CDR3: ASSRSEAGELF

size: NA
V: TRBV5-6
CDR3: ASSIGTEQF

size: NA
V: TRBV21-1
CDR3: ASRGNRTYEQY

size: NA
V: TRBV11-2
CDR3: ASSLALGNTIY

size: once
V: TRBV5-6
CDR3: ASSSDRGETQY

size: NA
V: TRBV4-1
CDR3: ASSQLQGPGGAF

size: NA
V: TRBV12-5
CDR3: ASGLGAGNTIY

size: few
V: TRBV5-6
CDR3: ASSYGTGNTGELF

size: NA
V: TRBV13
CDR3: ASSGGLAGVETQY

size: once
V: TRBV18
CDR3: ASSLDRAGNTIY

size: NA
V: TRBV7-9
CDR3: ASSRDYEQY

size: NA
V: TRBV9
CDR3: ASSGKTGEKLF

size: NA
V: TRBV10-3
CDR3: AIRSPPGETQY

size: NA
V: TRBV15
CDR3: ATSRGRASGYNEQF

size: NA
V: TRBV19
CDR3: ASQYRWQGEGQPQH

size: NA
V: TRBV30
CDR3: AWSVGQGTKVSYEQY

size: NA
V: TRBV7-2
CDR3: ASSWNRNSPLH

size: NA
V: TRBV29-1
CDR3: SAQTGTEINSPLH

size: NA
V: TRBV2
CDR3: ASKTREEHNTEAF

size: NA
V: TRBV21-1
CDR3: AISGEPQH

size: NA
V: TRBV15
CDR3: ATSWGQIYEQY

size: NA
V: TRBV5-1
CDR3: ASSWIAGGPDEQY

size: NA
V: TRBV7-2
CDR3: ASKDRHTGELF

size: few
V: TRBV7-2
CDR3: ASSTPRTTLIMNTEAF

size: NA
V: TRBV11-2
CDR3: ASSLAGGVDEQY